Detailed here is one TCR beta chain. Its matching antigen is unknown. The treatment is: around 19 received Ad26.COV2.S at low or high dose, single or two shots; about 5 received placebo; per-sample allocation not given. Sample collection was performed on day 63 after the first vaccine or placebo injection. Donation came from an adult in Boston who was aged 18-55 years. The table came from immunoSEQ multiplex PCR; TCRdb's copy has only in-frame clones and leaves some out. The profile covers over 400,000 clones, with approximately 92% appearing a single time and 1.5% to 2% taken by the ten largest. The data stem from a study of Ad26.COV2.S vaccination and SARS-CoV-2 variants. About the study: Sample donor was a member of the COV1001 Ad26.COV2.S trial arm. Study-level points and caveats: Possible underestimation of total T cell responses by the TCR breadth and depth analyses was noted.

This CDR3 has 13 residues. The germline V gene has CDR1 ENHRY and CDR2 SYGVKD. Trimming stripped 7 bases from V and 3 bases from J, with 9 bases between. The sequence was collected from a person between 18 and 65 years old who received the Ad26.COV2.S COVID-19 vaccine or a placebo. The sequencing here drew on peripheral blood, taken in a trial of Ad26.COV2.S vaccine versus placebo. The gene calls are TRBV10-3 and TRBJ1-4; D uncertain. This CDR3 is CAIKGGPNEKLFF. CDR3 coding DNA: TGTGCCATCAAGGGCGGACCTAATGAAAAACTGTTTTTT.